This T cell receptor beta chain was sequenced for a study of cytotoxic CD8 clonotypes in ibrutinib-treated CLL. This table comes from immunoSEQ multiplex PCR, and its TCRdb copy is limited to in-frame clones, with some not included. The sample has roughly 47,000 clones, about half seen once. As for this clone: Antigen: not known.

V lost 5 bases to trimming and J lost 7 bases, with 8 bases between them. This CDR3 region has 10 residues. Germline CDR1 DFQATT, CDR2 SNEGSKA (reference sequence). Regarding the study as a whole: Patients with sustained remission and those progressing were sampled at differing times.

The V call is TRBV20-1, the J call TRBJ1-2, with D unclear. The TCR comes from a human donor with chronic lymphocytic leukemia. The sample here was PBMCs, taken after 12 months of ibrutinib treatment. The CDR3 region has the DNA TGCAGTGCTCCCAATTTTGGCTACACCTTC. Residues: CSAPNFGYTF.